Each of the 21 T cell receptor beta chains below was sequenced from the same sample in a study of T cells after yellow fever vaccination. TCRdb independently ran MiXCR on the 5' RACE reads; one entry per CDR3 protein. The data hold hundreds of thousands of distinct CDR3 sequences, with 9% to 15% observed a single time. This specimen was PBMCs, taken on the day of the yellow fever booster vaccination. All receptors come from a man aged 25 to 40 who received the YFV17D yellow fever vaccine.

In nucleotides, the CDR3 is TGTGCCAGCAGCGCGATACAAGAGACCCAGTACTTC. Its translation: CASSAIQETQYF. The chain has TRBV7-9 and TRBJ2-5; D unclear. Trimming took 5 bases from V and 2 from J, leaving 6 bases between them. The CDR3 is made up of 12 amino acids. Germline loops: CDR1 SEHNR, CDR2 FQNEAQ (reference sequence).

This clonotype was seen a few times. The rearrangement links TRBV28 to TRBJ1-6; no clear D gene. V was cut by 6 bases and J by 3 bases, with 6 bases left in between. CDR1 and CDR2 (germline): MDHEN, SYDVKM. There are 13 residues in the CDR3. The CDR3 bases are TGTGCCAGCAGCCCCTACTATAATTCACCCCTCCACTTT. Translated, it gives CASSPYYNSPLHF. Full variable domain (remainder filled in from reference TRBV28 and TRBJ1-6): DVKVTQSSRYLVKRTGEKVFLECVQDMDHENMFWYRQDPGLGLRLIYFSYDVKMKEKGDIPEGYSVSREKKERFSLILESASTNQTSMYLCASSPYYNSPLHFGNGTRLTVT.

This clonotype occurred a few times. V is TRBV20-1 and J is TRBJ2-3, with 11 bases identical to TRBD2. Germline CDR1 is DFQATT and CDR2 is SNEGSKA (reference sequence). The CDR3 extends over 16 amino acids. V lost 1 base to trimming and J lost 6 bases; unmatched junction nucleotides: 9. The CDR3 DNA reads as TGCAGTGCTAGAGTAGTAGCGGGGGGGAGCCTTGATACGCAGTATTTT. It codes for CSARVVAGGSLDTQYF.

Only a few counts were recorded for this clonotype. This rearrangement joins TRBV27 to TRBJ2-1, with D possibly being TRBD2 (5 bases). Germline V lookup: CDR1 MNHEY, CDR2 SMNVEV (reference sequence). The length of the CDR3 is 13 residues. V lost 8 bases, J lost 2 bases, and 10 bases lay in between. In nucleotides, the CDR3 is TGTGCCAGCCGGAGGTCCCCCTACAATGAGCAGTTCTTC. This sequence encodes CASRRSPYNEQFF.

This clonotype came up many times. This chain connects TRBV5-1 to TRBJ2-2; TRBD1 matches 7 bases. CDR3 length: 15 amino acids. Trimming removed 0 bases from V and 3 bases from J; junction bases left unmatched: 2. Germline CDR1 and CDR2: SGHRS and YFSETQ. CDR3 bases: TGCGCCAGCAGCTTGGCAGGGGGTTACACCGGGGAGCTGTTTTTT. Protein: CASSLAGGYTGELFF.

The chain combines TRBV2 with TRBJ1-2; D is uncertain. From germline, CDR1 is SNHLY and CDR2 FYNNEI. Trimming left V 6 bases short and J 5 bases short, with 19 bases between. The CDR3 runs 15 residues. CDR3 nucleotide sequence: TGTGCCAGCAGGCGTGAGTCCCCTTTATCGTATGGCTACACCTTC. Translated, it gives CASRRESPLSYGYTF.

This chain links TRBV29-1 with TRBJ1-4, with D perhaps TRBD1 (6 bases). The CDR3 runs 11 residues. Germline CDR1 is SQVTM and CDR2 is ANQGSEA. V shed 7 bases and J shed 8 bases, with 11 bases lying between them. The CDR3 DNA sequence: TGCAGCGCCAGGGGAGAAGAAAAACTGTTTTTT. It specifies CSARGEEKLFF.

This clonotype has a handful of counts. The chain combines TRBV19 with TRBJ2-1; 7 bases are shared with TRBD1. The CDR3 sequence is 17 residues long. The J segment lost 4 bases and the V segment lost 3 bases, leaving 12 bases of the junction unmatched. Germline V CDR1 and CDR2: LNHDA, SQIVND (reference sequence). The CDR3 sequence: CASSINTPGQWYNEQFF. DNA for the CDR3: TGTGCCAGTAGTATTAATACACCGGGACAGTGGTACAATGAGCAGTTCTTC.

This clonotype turned up a few times. This chain connects TRBV4-3 to TRBJ2-5; perhaps TRBD2 as D (6 bases). CDR1 is LGHNA and CDR2 is YSLEER in the germline V gene. CDR3 length: 15 residues. Between the trimmed V and J ends, which lost 0 bases and 3 bases, there was a span of 11 bases. The CDR3 protein is CASSQEGRLEETQYF. For the CDR3, the DNA is TGCGCCAGCAGCCAAGAAGGGAGGCTCGAAGAGACCCAGTACTTC.

This clonotype appeared once. This sequence joins TRBV12-3 or TRBV12-4 and TRBJ1-1; D remains ambiguous. This CDR3 has 11 amino acids. V was cut by 6 bases and J by 3 bases, with 5 bases left in between. This CDR3 is CASRKDTEAFF. In nucleotides, the CDR3 is TGTGCCAGCAGGAAAGACACTGAAGCTTTCTTT.

The chain recombines TRBV7-2 with TRBJ2-1; maybe TRBD2 (5 bases). The CDR3 runs to 13 residues. Germline lookup yields CDR1 SGHTA and CDR2 FQGNSA. V lost 1 base to trimming and J lost 10 bases, with 11 bases between them. CDR3 in amino acids: CASSLGAQREQFF. The CDR3 DNA reads TGTGCCAGCAGCTTAGGAGCTCAGCGGGAGCAGTTCTTC.

The chain uses TRBV29-1 and TRBJ2-2; no reliable D call. V was cut by 3 bases and J by 1 base, with 9 bases left in between. Germline CDR1 and CDR2: SQVTM and ANQGSEA. The CDR3 length is 14 residues. CDR3 sequence reads: CSVEVQENTGELFF. DNA for the CDR3: TGCAGCGTTGAGGTTCAGGAGAACACCGGGGAGCTGTTTTTT.

In its sample, this clonotype was seen many times. This chain uses TRBV19 with TRBJ2-1; possibly TRBD2 for D (5 bases). V was clipped by 1 base and J by 6 bases, with 10 bases between them. CDR3 length equals 14 residues. Germline lookup yields CDR1 LNHDA and CDR2 SQIVND (reference sequence). In nucleotides, the CDR3 is TGTGCCAGTAGTATAGGACTAAGGCTCAATGAGCAGTTCTTC. Residues: CASSIGLRLNEQFF. The full variable domain, its missing parts supplied by reference TRBV19 and TRBJ2-1, is DGGITQSPKYLFRKEGQNVTLSCEQNLNHDAMYWYRQDPGQGLRLIYYSQIVNDFQKGDIAEGYSVSREKKESFPLTVTSAQKNPTAFYLCASSIGLRLNEQFFGPGTRLTVL.

This clonotype was recorded a few times. The chain uses TRBV15 and TRBJ2-7; the match to TRBD1 covers 9 bases. The CDR3 has 18 amino acids. With V trimmed by 0 bases and J by 2 bases, 11 bases remained unmatched. Per germline, CDR1 LNHNV and CDR2 YYDKDF (reference sequence). DNA for the CDR3: TGTGCCACCAGCAGAGATGTCGAGGGGACAGGGCTTCCCTACGAGCAGTACTTC. This sequence encodes CATSRDVEGTGLPYEQYF.

Only a few counts were recorded for this clonotype. V and J are TRBV20-1 and TRBJ1-5, with D maybe TRBD1 (6 bases). There are 14 residues in the CDR3. Germline loops: CDR1 DFQATT, CDR2 SNEGSKA (reference sequence). Trimming removed 6 bases at V and 2 bases at J, with 14 bases between. The CDR3 DNA is TGCAGTGCATTTCGACAGGCAGGCAATCAGCCCCAGCATTTT. Translating gives CSAFRQAGNQPQHF.

This clonotype occurred many times. The chain couples TRBV7-2 to TRBJ2-5; D is unclear. The CDR3 runs 13 residues. Trimming shortened V by 3 bases and J by 0 bases, and 5 bases separated the two germline ends. The germline V gene encodes CDR1 SGHTA and CDR2 FQGNSA. CDR3 DNA: TGTGCCAGCAGCTTGGTGTACCAAGAGACCCAGTACTTC. It codes for CASSLVYQETQYF.

This clonotype has only a few counts. V gene TRBV24-1 combines with J gene TRBJ2-3; 8 bases are shared with TRBD1. CDR3 length: 14 residues. CDR1 KGHDR and CDR2 SFDVKD come from the germline V gene. The J segment lost 4 bases and the V segment lost 7 bases, leaving 6 bases of the junction unmatched. The CDR3 reads CATSRQGSPDTQYF. As DNA, the CDR3 is TGTGCCACCAGCAGACAGGGGAGCCCAGATACGCAGTATTTT.

This clonotype showed up just a few times. The chain links TRBV6-5 to TRBJ2-2, with TRBD1 matching 9 bases. This CDR3 is 18 amino acids long. Losses at the gene ends were 0 bases for V and 1 base for J; bases not matched to a gene: 6. Germline values: CDR1 MNHEY, CDR2 SVGAGI. CDR3 amino acids: CASSYSPDRGLNTGELFF. The CDR3 nucleotides read TGTGCCAGCAGTTACTCGCCGGACAGGGGCCTGAACACCGGGGAGCTGTTTTTT.

This clonotype was seen repeatedly, ten times or more. CDR3 coding DNA: TGTGCCAGCAGCCAAGTCCAGGGGGCCGGGGAGCTGTTTTTT. The encoded protein is CASSQVQGAGELFF. The genes are TRBV4-2 and TRBJ2-2; 7 nucleotides match TRBD1. Trimming took 1 base from V and 6 from J; bases not matched to a gene: 2. From germline, CDR1 is LGHNA and CDR2 YNFKEQ. The CDR3 contains 14 residues.

This clonotype was recorded many times. The chain carries TRBV20-1 and TRBJ1-1; D call uncertain. The CDR3 is made up of 11 amino acids. Germline assignment: CDR1 DFQATT and CDR2 SNEGSKA (reference sequence). V shed 4 bases and J shed 1 base, with 4 bases lying between them. The CDR3 DNA reads as TGCAGTGCTACAGAGAACACTGAAGCTTTCTTT. The encoded protein is CSATENTEAFF.

There are many counts of this clonotype. The chain combines TRBV6-5 with TRBJ2-1, with D uncertain. This CDR3 spans 12 amino acids. Trimming removed 10 bases at V and 0 bases at J, with 7 bases between. The germline V gene encodes CDR1 MNHEY and CDR2 SVGAGI. CDR3 bases: TGTGCCACCGTAGGCTCCTACAATGAGCAGTTCTTC. It is translated as CATVGSYNEQFF.